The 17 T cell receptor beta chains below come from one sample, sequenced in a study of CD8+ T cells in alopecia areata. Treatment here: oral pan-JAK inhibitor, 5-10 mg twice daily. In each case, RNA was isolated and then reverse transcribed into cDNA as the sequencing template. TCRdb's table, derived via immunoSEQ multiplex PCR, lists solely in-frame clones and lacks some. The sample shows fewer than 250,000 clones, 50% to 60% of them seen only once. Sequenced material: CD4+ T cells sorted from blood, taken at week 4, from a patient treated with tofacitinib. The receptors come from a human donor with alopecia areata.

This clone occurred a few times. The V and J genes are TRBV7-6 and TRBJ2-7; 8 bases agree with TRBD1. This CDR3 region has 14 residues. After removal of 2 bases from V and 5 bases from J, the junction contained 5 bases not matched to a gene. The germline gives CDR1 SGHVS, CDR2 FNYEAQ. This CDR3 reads CASSLRPGGDEQYF. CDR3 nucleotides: TGTGCCAGCAGCTTACGTCCAGGGGGCGACGAGCAGTACTTC.

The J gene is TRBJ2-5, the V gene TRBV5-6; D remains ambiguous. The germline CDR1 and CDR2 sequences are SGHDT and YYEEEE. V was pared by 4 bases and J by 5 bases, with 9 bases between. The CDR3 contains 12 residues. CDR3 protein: CASSIVRETQYF. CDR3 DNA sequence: TGTGCCAGCAGCATTGTTCGGGAGACCCAGTACTTC.

The CDR3: CASSHAIISGANVLTF. CDR3 bases: TGTGCCAGCTCCCACGCCATTATCTCTGGGGCCAACGTCCTGACTTTC. This chain joins TRBV27 and TRBJ2-6, with unresolved D. Germline-derived CDR1 and CDR2 are MNHEY and SMNVEV (reference sequence). There are 16 residues in the CDR3. V gave up 8 bases and J gave up 0 bases, with 14 bases separating them.

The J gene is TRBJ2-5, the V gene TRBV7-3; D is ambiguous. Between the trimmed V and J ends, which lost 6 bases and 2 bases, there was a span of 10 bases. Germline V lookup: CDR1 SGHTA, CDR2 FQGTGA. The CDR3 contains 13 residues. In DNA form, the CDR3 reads TGTGCCAGCAGTCGAACGATTCAAGAGACCCAGTACTTC. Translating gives CASSRTIQETQYF.

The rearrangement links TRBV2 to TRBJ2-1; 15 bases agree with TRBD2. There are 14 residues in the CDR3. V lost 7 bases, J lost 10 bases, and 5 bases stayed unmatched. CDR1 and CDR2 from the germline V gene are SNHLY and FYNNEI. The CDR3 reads CASNRGTSGREQFF. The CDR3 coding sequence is TGTGCCAGCAATCGTGGGACTAGCGGGAGGGAGCAGTTCTTC.

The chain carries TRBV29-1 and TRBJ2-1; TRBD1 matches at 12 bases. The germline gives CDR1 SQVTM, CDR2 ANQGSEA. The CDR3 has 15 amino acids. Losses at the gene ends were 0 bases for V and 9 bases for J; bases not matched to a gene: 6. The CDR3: CSVEDPGQGAGEQFF. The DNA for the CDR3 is TGCAGCGTTGAAGACCCGGGACAGGGGGCCGGTGAGCAGTTCTTC.

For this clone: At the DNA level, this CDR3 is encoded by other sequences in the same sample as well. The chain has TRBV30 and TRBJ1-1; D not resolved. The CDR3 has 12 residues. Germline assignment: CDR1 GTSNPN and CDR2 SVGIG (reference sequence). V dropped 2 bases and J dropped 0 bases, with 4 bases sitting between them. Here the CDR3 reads CAWSRLNTEAFF. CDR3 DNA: TGTGCCTGGAGTCGCCTGAACACTGAAGCTTTCTTT.

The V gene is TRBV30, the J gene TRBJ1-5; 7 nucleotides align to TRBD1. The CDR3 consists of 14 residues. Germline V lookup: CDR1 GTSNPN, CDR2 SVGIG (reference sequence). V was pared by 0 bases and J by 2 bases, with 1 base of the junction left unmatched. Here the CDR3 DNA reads TGTGCCTGGAGTGTCCAGGGGGGCAATCAGCCCCAGCATTTT. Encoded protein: CAWSVQGGNQPQHF.

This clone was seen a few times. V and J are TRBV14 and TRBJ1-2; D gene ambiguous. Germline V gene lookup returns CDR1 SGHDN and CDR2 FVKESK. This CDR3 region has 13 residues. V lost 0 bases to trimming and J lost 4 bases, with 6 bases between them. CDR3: CASSQEHVYGYTF. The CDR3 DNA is TGTGCCAGCAGCCAAGAGCATGTCTATGGCTACACCTTC. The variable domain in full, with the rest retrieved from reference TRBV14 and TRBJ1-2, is EAGVTQFPSHSVIEKGQTVTLRCDPISGHDNLYWYRRVMGKEIKFLLHFVKESKQDESGMPNNRFLAERTGGTYSTLKVQPAELEDSGVYFCASSQEHVYGYTFGSGTRLTVV.

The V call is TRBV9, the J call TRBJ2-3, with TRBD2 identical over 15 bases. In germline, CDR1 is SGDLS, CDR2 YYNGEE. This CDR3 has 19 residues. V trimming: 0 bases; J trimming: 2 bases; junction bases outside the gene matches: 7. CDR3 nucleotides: TGTGCCAGCAGCGTAGATCCGGGGACTAGCGGGAGGTCCACAGATACGCAGTATTTT. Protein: CASSVDPGTSGRSTDTQYF.

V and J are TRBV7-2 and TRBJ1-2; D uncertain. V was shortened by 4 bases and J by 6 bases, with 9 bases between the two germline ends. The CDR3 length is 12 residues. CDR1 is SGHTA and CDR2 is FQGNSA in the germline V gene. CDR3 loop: CASSSRGDGYTF. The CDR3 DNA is TGTGCCAGCAGCTCCAGAGGAGATGGCTACACCTTC.

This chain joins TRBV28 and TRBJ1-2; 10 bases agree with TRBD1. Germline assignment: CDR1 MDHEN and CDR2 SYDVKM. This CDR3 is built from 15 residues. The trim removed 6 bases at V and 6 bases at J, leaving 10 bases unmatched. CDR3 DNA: TGTGCCAGCAGCCCACGACAGGGGGCCAGGGATGGCTACACCTTC. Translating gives CASSPRQGARDGYTF.

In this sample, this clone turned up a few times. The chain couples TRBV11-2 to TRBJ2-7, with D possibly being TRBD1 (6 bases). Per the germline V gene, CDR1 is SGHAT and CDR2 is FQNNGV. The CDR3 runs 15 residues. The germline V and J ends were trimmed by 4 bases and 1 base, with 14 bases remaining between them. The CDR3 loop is CASSSLGRGSYEQYF. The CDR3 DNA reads TGTGCCAGCAGCTCACTTGGCAGGGGTTCCTACGAGCAGTACTTC.

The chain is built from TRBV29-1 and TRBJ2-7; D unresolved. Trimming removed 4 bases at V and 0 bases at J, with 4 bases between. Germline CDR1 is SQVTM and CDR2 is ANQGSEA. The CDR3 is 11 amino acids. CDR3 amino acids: CSVVRSYEQYF. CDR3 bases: TGCAGCGTTGTTCGCTCCTACGAGCAGTACTTC.

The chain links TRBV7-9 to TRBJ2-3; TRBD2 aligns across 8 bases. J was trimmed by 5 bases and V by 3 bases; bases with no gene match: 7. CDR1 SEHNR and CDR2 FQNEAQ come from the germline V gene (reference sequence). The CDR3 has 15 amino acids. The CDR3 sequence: CASSLTGGPIDTQYF. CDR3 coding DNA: TGTGCCAGCAGCTTGACGGGAGGGCCGATAGATACGCAGTATTTT.

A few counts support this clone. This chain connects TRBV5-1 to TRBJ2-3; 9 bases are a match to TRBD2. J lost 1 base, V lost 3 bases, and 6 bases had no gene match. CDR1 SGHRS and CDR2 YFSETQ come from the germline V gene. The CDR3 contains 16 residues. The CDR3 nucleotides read TGCGCCAGCAGCTCGCTGACTAGCGGAGGCACAGATACGCAGTATTTT. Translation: CASSSLTSGGTDTQYF.

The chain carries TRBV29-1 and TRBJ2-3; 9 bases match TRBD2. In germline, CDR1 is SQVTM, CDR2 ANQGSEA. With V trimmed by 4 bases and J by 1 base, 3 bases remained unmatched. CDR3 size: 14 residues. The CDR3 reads CSVVRGGRTDTQYF. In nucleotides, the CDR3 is TGCAGCGTTGTGCGGGGGGGGCGCACAGATACGCAGTATTTT.